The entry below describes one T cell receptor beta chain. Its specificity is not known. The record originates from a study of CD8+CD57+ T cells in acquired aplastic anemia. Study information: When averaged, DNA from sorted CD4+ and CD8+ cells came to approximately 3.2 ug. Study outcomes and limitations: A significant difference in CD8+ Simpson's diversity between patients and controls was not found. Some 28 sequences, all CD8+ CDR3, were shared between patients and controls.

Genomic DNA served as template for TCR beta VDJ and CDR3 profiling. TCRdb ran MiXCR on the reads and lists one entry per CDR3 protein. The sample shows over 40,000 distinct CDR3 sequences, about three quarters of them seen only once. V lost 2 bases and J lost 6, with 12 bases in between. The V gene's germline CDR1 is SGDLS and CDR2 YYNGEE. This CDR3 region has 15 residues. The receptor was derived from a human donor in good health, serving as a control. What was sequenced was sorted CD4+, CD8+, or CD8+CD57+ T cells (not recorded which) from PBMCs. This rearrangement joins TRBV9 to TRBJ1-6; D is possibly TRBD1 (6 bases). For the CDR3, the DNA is TGTGCCAGCAGCGTGACAGGAAATAGTAATTCACCCCTCCACTTT. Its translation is CASSVTGNSNSPLHF.